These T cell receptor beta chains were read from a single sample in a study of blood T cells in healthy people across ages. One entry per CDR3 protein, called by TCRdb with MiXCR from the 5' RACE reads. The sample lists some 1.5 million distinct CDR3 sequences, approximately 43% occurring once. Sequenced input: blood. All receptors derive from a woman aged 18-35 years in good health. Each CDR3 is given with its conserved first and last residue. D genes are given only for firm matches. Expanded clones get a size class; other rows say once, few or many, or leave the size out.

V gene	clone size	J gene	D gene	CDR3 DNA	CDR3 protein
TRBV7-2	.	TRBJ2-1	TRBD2	TGTGCCAGCAGCACCACTAGCGGAAGCTCCTACGAGCAGTTCTTC	CASSTTSGSSYEQFF
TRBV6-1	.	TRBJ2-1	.	TGTGCCAGCAGCGCATGGGGACGAGCGGTTAACGATGAGCAGTTCTTC	CASSAWGRAVNDEQFF
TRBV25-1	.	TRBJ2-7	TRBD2	TGTGCCAGCAGTGAGCGTTCTCCTAGCGGGAGAATGGATGAGCAGTACTTC	CASSERSPSGRMDEQYF
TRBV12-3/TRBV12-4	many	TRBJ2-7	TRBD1	TGTGCCAGCAGTTTTTACAGGGGCGAGCAGTACTTC	CASSFYRGEQYF
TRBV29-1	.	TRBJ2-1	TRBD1	TGCAGCGCCGCCGGGACAGCGATCTACAATGAGCAGTTCTTC	CSAAGTAIYNEQFF
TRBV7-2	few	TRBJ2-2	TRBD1	TGTGCCAGCAGCTTAGTGGGGACAGGGTTGATCGGGGAGCTGTTTTTT	CASSLVGTGLIGELFF
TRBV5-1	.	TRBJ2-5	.	TGCGCCAGCAGCTTGGGCGGCAGTTGGGAGACCCAGTACTTC	CASSLGGSWETQYF
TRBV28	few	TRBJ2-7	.	TGTGCCAGCAGTTCCCCCGACTCGACCTACGAGCAGTACTTC	CASSSPDSTYEQYF
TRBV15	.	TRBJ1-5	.	TGTGCCACCAGCAGTTGGCCGCAGGTGCCCTTTGGTCAGCCCCAGCATTTT	CATSSWPQVPFGQPQHF
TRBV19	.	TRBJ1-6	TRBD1	TGTGCCACCAGGGACAGGGACAATAATTCACCCCTCCACTTT	CATRDRDNNSPLHF
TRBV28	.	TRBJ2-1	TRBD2	TGTGCCAGCAGTTTATTAACTAGCGGGGGCTCCTACAATGAGCAGTTCTTC	CASSLLTSGGSYNEQFF
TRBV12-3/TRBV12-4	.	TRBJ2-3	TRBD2	TGTGCCAGCAGTCCGCACCGGGGACTAGCGGGAGCGTCAGATACGCAGTATTTT	CASSPHRGLAGASDTQYF
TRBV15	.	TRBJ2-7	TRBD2	TGTGCCACCAGAACGGGACTAGCGGGAGGAGGACTTTACAATGAGCAGTACTTC	CATRTGLAGGGLYNEQYF
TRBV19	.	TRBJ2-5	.	TGTGCCAGTAGTATAGTTGGTCAAGAGACCCAGTACTTC	CASSIVGQETQYF
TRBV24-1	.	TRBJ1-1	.	TGTGCCACCAGTGATTTGCCTCAGGCCCCGAACACTGAAGCTTTCTTT	CATSDLPQAPNTEAFF
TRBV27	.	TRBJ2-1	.	TGTGCCACCACCGGGCAGGGTAAGGTCACCTACAATGAGCAGTTCTTC	CATTGQGKVTYNEQFF
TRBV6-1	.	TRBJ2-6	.	TGTGCCAGCAGTGAATTTTTCTCGGGGGCCAACGTCCTGACTTTC	CASSEFFSGANVLTF
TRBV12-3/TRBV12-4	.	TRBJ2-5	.	TGTCCCAGCAGCCTAACACGGAGGGAGACCCAGTACTTC	CPSSLTRRETQYF
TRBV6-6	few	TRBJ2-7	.	TGTGCCAGCAGCTCCATCGGTTACGAGCAGTACTTC	CASSSIGYEQYF
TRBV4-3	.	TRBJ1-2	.	TGCGCCAGCAGCCAACGGACTTCTCGGGATGGCTACACCTTC	CASSQRTSRDGYTF
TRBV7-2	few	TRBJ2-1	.	TGTGCCAGCAGCGCCACAGGGGACTTCTACAATGAGCAGTTCTTC	CASSATGDFYNEQFF
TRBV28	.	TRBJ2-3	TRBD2	TGTGCCAGCAGTTCCCGAGGACTAGCGGGAGGAAATACGCAGTATTTT	CASSSRGLAGGNTQYF
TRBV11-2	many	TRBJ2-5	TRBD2	TGTGCCAGCAGCTTTAGCGGGAGGAAAGAGACCCAGTACTTC	CASSFSGRKETQYF
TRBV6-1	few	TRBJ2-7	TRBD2	TGTGCCAGCAGTGAAGCACTAGCGGGCTCCTACGAGCAGTACTTC	CASSEALAGSYEQYF
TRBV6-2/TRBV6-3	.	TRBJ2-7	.	TGTGCCAGCAGCTCCCCTGAGGGGGCGGGGGGACTCTACAATGAGCAGTACTTC	CASSSPEGAGGLYNEQYF
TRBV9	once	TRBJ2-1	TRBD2	TGTGCCAGCAGCGAGTTCCTTTTAGCGGGGGGGAGGCTATACAATGAGCAGTTCTTC	CASSEFLLAGGRLYNEQFF
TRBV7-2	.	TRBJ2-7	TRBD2	TGTGCCAGCAGCTTAGCGCCGGCACTAGCGATTTACGAGCAGTACTTC	CASSLAPALAIYEQYF
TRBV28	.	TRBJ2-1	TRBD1	TGTGCCAGCACTCGACAGGGGACCTACAATGAGCAGTTCTTC	CASTRQGTYNEQFF
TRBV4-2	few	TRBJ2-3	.	TGTGCCAGCAGCCAAGGGGATAGGACAGATACGCAGTATTTT	CASSQGDRTDTQYF
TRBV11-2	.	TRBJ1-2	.	TGTGCCAGCAGCTTAAGTCCCGCAGTCAACTATGGCTACACCTTC	CASSLSPAVNYGYTF
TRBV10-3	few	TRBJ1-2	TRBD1	TGTGCCATCTTCGGCTCACAGGGGACGAAGTACTATGGCTACACCTTC	CAIFGSQGTKYYGYTF
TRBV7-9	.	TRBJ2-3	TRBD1	TGTGCCAGCAGCTTAGCAGGGACAGCCACAGATACGCAGTATTTT	CASSLAGTATDTQYF
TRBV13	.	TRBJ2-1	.	TGTGCCAGCAGCCAAGGGTCAGGTAGCCAGTTCTTC	CASSQGSGSQFF
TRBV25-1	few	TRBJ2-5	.	TGTGCCAGCAGTGAACAGGGCCCCTGGTTTCAAGAGACCCAGTACTTC	CASSEQGPWFQETQYF
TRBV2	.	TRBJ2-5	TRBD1	TGTGCCAGCAGTGTCGACAGGGGGCCGCAGTACTTC	CASSVDRGPQYF
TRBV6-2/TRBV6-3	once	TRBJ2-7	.	TGTGCCAGCAGGTCCGGGACTTATGCCTACGAGCAGTACTTC	CASRSGTYAYEQYF
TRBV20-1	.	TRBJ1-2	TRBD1	TGCAGTGCCAACCCGCAGGGGGCCTGGGGTGGCTACACCTTC	CSANPQGAWGGYTF
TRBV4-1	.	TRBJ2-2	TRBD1	TGCGCCAGCAGCGGCTCCAGGGACAGGGTTTTCGCGAACACCGGGGAGCTGTTTTTT	CASSGSRDRVFANTGELFF
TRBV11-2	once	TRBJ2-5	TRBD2	TGTGCCAGCAGCTTCTCGGGGGGGTCAGAGACCCAGTACTTC	CASSFSGGSETQYF
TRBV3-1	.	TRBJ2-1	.	TGTGCCAGCAGCCAAGATACGGGGGAATTATCGTACAATGAGCAGTTCTTC	CASSQDTGELSYNEQFF
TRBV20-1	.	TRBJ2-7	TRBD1	TGCAGTGCGATCGACAGGGCCGGCGAGCAGTACTTC	CSAIDRAGEQYF
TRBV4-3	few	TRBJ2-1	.	TGCGCCAGCAGCCAAGATACGGGCCCCTACAATGAGCAGTTCTTC	CASSQDTGPYNEQFF
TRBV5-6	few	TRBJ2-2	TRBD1	TGTGCCAGCAGCTCCTTGACAGGGATGTTGGCCGGGGAGCTGTTTTTT	CASSSLTGMLAGELFF
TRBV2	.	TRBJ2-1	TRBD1	TGTGCCAGCATCGGGACAGCCGGCCATGAGCAGTTCTTC	CASIGTAGHEQFF
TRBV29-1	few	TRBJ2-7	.	TGCAGCGCCAGGACCGGAAGAGCCTACGAGCAGTACTTC	CSARTGRAYEQYF
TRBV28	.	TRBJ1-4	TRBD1	TGTGCCAGCAGTCCCCGGACAGGCAAGAATGAAAAACTGTTTTTT	CASSPRTGKNEKLFF
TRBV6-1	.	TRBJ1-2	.	TGTACGTCGAGGACGGAGGATAATTATGGCAACACCTTC	CTSRTEDNYGNTF
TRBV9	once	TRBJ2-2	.	TGTGCCAGCAGCGTAGGGGGGGCCGTAAACACCGGGGAGCTGTTTTTT	CASSVGGAVNTGELFF